Presented here are 26 T cell receptor beta chains from one specimen sequenced in a study of shared clonotypes between healthy human individuals. Data came from immunoSEQ multiplex PCR; TCRdb stores just in-frame clones and leaves some out. This repertoire shows about half a million clones, 75% to 85% found once; its top ten account for under 15%. Sequenced material: PBMCs. Receptors were obtained from a woman in her forties in good health. Some clones in this sample may be carry-over from other donors' samples.

The V and J genes are TRBV6-1 and TRBJ1-2, with 7 bases that match TRBD1. Trimming cost V 3 bases and J 4 bases; bases outside gene matches: 5. Germline V gene sequence: CDR1 MNHNS, CDR2 SASEGT. CDR3 size: 14 residues. DNA of the CDR3: TGTGCCAGCAGTGAGGACAGGATTTCCTATGGCTACACCTTC. Amino acids: CASSEDRISYGYTF.

J is TRBJ2-5 and V is TRBV29-1; no reliable D call. Germline loops: CDR1 SQVTM, CDR2 ANQGSEA. The CDR3 consists of 13 residues. Trimming took off 1 base at V and 1 base at J, with 7 bases between the two ends. The CDR3 coding sequence is TGCAGCGTTGAAGTTCTTCTCCAAGAGACCCAGTACTTC. Its translation is CSVEVLLQETQYF.

V is TRBV2 and J is TRBJ2-3, with D perhaps matching TRBD1 or TRBD2 (5 bases each). CDR3 length equals 13 residues. Germline CDR1 and CDR2: SNHLY and FYNNEI. Trimming removed 9 bases at V and 3 bases at J, with 13 bases between. The CDR3 DNA is TGTGCCAGTTCGGGGACCGGGACAGATACGCAGTATTTT. Translating it yields CASSGTGTDTQYF.

This clone appeared a single time. The chain links TRBV5-8 to TRBJ2-1; TRBD1 matches at 11 bases. Trimming cost V 3 bases and J 8 bases; bases outside gene matches: 7. The CDR3 is 15 amino acids. CDR1 and CDR2 (germline): SGHTS, YDEGEE. The CDR3 loop is CASSSGTGGFDEQFF. The DNA of the CDR3 is TGTGCCAGCAGCTCCGGGACAGGGGGATTCGATGAGCAGTTCTTC.

The rearrangement joins TRBV18 to TRBJ1-1; 7 bases align to TRBD1. This CDR3 spans 14 amino acids. Trimming removed 4 bases from V and 3 bases from J; junction bases left unmatched: 5. Germline V gives CDR1 KGHSH, CDR2 LQKENI. CDR3 protein: CASSRDSADTEAFF. Written as DNA, the CDR3 is TGTGCCAGCTCACGGGACAGTGCCGACACTGAAGCTTTCTTT. Combining the CDR3 with reference TRBV18 and TRBJ1-1 gives the whole variable domain NAGVMQNPRHLVRRRGQEARLRCSPMKGHSHVYWYRQLPEEGLKFMVYLQKENIIDESGMPKERFSAEFPKEGPSILRIQQVVRGDSAAYFCASSRDSADTEAFFGQGTRLTVV.

The chain is built from TRBV11-1 and TRBJ2-5; 11 bases fit TRBD2. Losses at the gene ends were 5 bases for V and 1 base for J; bases not matched to a gene: 6. The CDR3 has 16 residues. In germline, CDR1 is SGHAT, CDR2 FQDESV (reference sequence). CDR3 DNA sequence: TGTGCCAGCAGCAAAACGACTAGCGGGGTCCAAGAGACCCAGTACTTC. This gives the protein CASSKTTSGVQETQYF.

The chain has TRBV19 and TRBJ2-7, with D tentatively TRBD1 or TRBD2 (5 bases each). Germline-derived CDR1 and CDR2 are LNHDA and SQIVND (reference sequence). CDR3 length equals 15 residues. The germline V and J ends were trimmed by 6 bases and 0 bases, with 15 bases remaining between them. DNA of the CDR3: TGTGCCAGTAGCGCCCCCGGGACGGGCTCCTACGAGCAGTACTTC. As protein: CASSAPGTGSYEQYF.

The chain employs TRBV28 and TRBJ2-2, with TRBD2 identical over 9 bases. The CDR3 spans 17 residues. Germline loops: CDR1 MDHEN, CDR2 SYDVKM. Trimming cost V 3 bases and J 4 bases; bases outside gene matches: 9. The chain's CDR3 is CASSFGAGGPVTGELFF. CDR3 in DNA: TGTGCCAGCAGTTTTGGGGCGGGAGGGCCGGTCACCGGGGAGCTGTTTTTT. The whole variable domain, filled in from reference TRBV28 and TRBJ2-2, reads DVKVTQSSRYLVKRTGEKVFLECVQDMDHENMFWYRQDPGLGLRLIYFSYDVKMKEKGDIPEGYSVSREKKERFSLILESASTNQTSMYLCASSFGAGGPVTGELFFGEGSRLTVL.

V is TRBV7-9 and J is TRBJ2-4; D unclear. Looked up from germline, CDR1 is SEHNR and CDR2 is FQNEAQ (reference sequence). Trimming shortened V by 5 bases and J by 0 bases, and 20 bases separated the two germline ends. The CDR3 has 18 amino acids. The CDR3 DNA reads as TGTGCCAGCAGCCCCACCCCACCCGACGGGTTAGCCAAAAACATTCAGTACTTC. Residues: CASSPTPPDGLAKNIQYF.

CDR3 bases: TGTGCCAGCAGTTTATCCCCGTACAATCAGCCCCAGCATTTT. As protein: CASSLSPYNQPQHF. The V and J genes are TRBV27 and TRBJ1-5; D is uncertain. The CDR3 contains 14 residues. V lost 0 bases and J lost 3, with 6 bases in between. The germline V gene encodes CDR1 MNHEY and CDR2 SMNVEV (reference sequence).

The gene calls are TRBV6-1 and TRBJ1-1; TRBD1 matches at 7 bases. The CDR3 totals 15 residues. Germline CDR1 is MNHNS and CDR2 is SASEGT. J was trimmed by 8 bases and V by 8 bases; bases with no gene match: 17. The CDR3: CASERGAFDRAEAFF. CDR3 nucleotide sequence: TGTGCCAGCGAACGGGGAGCTTTCGACAGGGCCGAAGCTTTCTTT.

The genes are TRBV14 and TRBJ2-5, with no clear D. The CDR3 spans 14 residues. Germline V lookup: CDR1 SGHDN, CDR2 FVKESK. Trimming took 5 bases from V and 1 from J, leaving 11 bases between them. DNA of the CDR3: TGTGCCAGCAGCAAAAGTGGTCGCCAAGAGACCCAGTACTTC. It encodes CASSKSGRQETQYF. Looking up the rest from reference TRBV14 and TRBJ2-5 gives the full variable domain: EAGVTQFPSHSVIEKGQTVTLRCDPISGHDNLYWYRRVMGKEIKFLLHFVKESKQDESGMPNNRFLAERTGGTYSTLKVQPAELEDSGVYFCASSKSGRQETQYFGPGTRLLVL.

The CDR3 DNA follows: TGTGCCGGACGGTTACTCACCGGGGAGCTGTTTTTT. Protein sequence: CAGRLLTGELFF. V is TRBV6-6 and J is TRBJ2-2; unclear D gene. Trimming removed 11 bases at V and 4 bases at J, with 11 bases between. Germline V gene sequence: CDR1 MNHNY, CDR2 SVGAGI (reference sequence). CDR3 length equals 12 residues.

The chain carries TRBV28 and TRBJ1-2, with a possible D match to TRBD1 (5 bases). Germline-derived CDR1 and CDR2 are MDHEN and SYDVKM. The CDR3 loop spans 13 amino acids. V shed 6 bases and J shed 6 bases, with 14 bases lying between them. Here the CDR3 DNA reads TGTGCCAGCAGCCCTAGGCGCAGGGATGGCTACACCTTC. This gives the protein CASSPRRRDGYTF.

For the CDR3, the DNA is TGCGCCAGCAGCCGAGCCCCGGGACAGGGAGGGGATGAGCAGTTCTTC. It encodes CASSRAPGQGGDEQFF. The V and J genes are TRBV5-1 and TRBJ2-1; 9 bases align to TRBD1. Unmatched junction bases numbered 13, after V lost 4 bases and J lost 8 bases. CDR3 length equals 16 residues. From germline, CDR1 is SGHRS and CDR2 YFSETQ.

The V call is TRBV7-8, the J call TRBJ1-5; no definite D call. The CDR3 runs 16 residues. V was pared by 3 bases and J by 0 bases, with 12 bases between. CDR1 and CDR2 from the germline V gene are SGHVS and FQNEAQ. The CDR3 nucleotides are TGTGCCAGCAGCTTCGACTCGGGATATAGCAATCAGCCCCAGCATTTT. Encoded protein: CASSFDSGYSNQPQHF.

J is TRBJ2-7 and V is TRBV7-8; D is possibly TRBD1 or TRBD2 (7 bases each). CDR1 is SGHVS, CDR2 FQNEAQ, per germline. V lost 4 bases and J 6 bases, leaving 13 bases between the germline ends. The CDR3 length is 13 residues. Here the CDR3 DNA reads TGTGCCAGCAGCTCAATCAGGGGGGGCGAGCAGTACTTC. This codes for CASSSIRGGEQYF.

The chain combines TRBV11-2 with TRBJ2-3, with 11 bases that match TRBD1. V dropped 6 bases and J dropped 4; count of bases not matched to a gene: 3. Looked up from germline, CDR1 is SGHAT and CDR2 is FQNNGV. The CDR3 has 14 amino acids. The CDR3 reads CASRLGQGADTQYF. CDR3 nucleotide sequence: TGTGCCAGCAGGTTGGGACAGGGGGCAGATACGCAGTATTTT.

This clone was observed a handful of times. V and J are TRBV7-5 and TRBJ2-7; no check of the table's D call, TRBD1, against the DNA was made. TRBV7-5 is recorded as a pseudogene. CDR3 size: 14 residues. CDR3 in DNA: TGTGCCAGAAGAAACACAGACGTACCCTACGAGCAGTACTTC. Translated: CARRNTDVPYEQYF.

V and J are TRBV30 and TRBJ1-2; 12 bases are shared with TRBD1. V lost 2 bases to trimming and J lost 4 bases; unmatched junction nucleotides: 5. Germline CDR1 is GTSNPN and CDR2 is SVGIG (reference sequence). The CDR3 totals 15 residues. The CDR3 loop is CAWSKGQGAGYGYTF. The CDR3 nucleotides are TGTGCCTGGAGTAAGGGACAGGGGGCGGGCTATGGCTACACCTTC.

On this clone: In the same sample, other DNA sequences code for this CDR3. The V call is TRBV18, the J call TRBJ2-3; D tentatively reads TRBD1 or TRBD2 (5 bases each). CDR1 is KGHSH and CDR2 is LQKENI in the germline V gene. Trimming took 0 bases from V and 7 from J, leaving 8 bases between them. The CDR3 is 13 amino acids. CDR3 sequence: CASSPPGVYTQYF. The CDR3, as DNA: TGTGCCAGCTCACCACCGGGGGTATATACGCAGTATTTT.

A few counts support this clone. The chain uses TRBV28 and TRBJ1-2; TRBD1 might be the D (5 bases). CDR1 MDHEN and CDR2 SYDVKM come from the germline V gene. Trimming removed 5 bases from V and 10 bases from J, with 17 bases in between. The CDR3 contains 13 residues. The CDR3 region is CASSDVTLGHYTF. The CDR3 nucleotides are TGTGCCAGCAGTGACGTGACCCTAGGACACTACACCTTC.

The chain is built from TRBV7-8 and TRBJ2-5; the match to TRBD2 covers 13 bases. CDR1 is SGHVS, CDR2 FQNEAQ, per germline. V lost 5 bases and J lost 2; bases outside the gene matches: 8. This CDR3 has 17 residues. The CDR3 loop is CASSIGLAGDPQETQYF. The CDR3 DNA reads as TGTGCCAGCAGCATCGGACTAGCGGGAGATCCTCAAGAGACCCAGTACTTC.

This clone was counted a few times. The V and J genes are TRBV4-1 and TRBJ2-1; TRBD2 matches 10 bases. The CDR3 sequence is 20 residues long. CDR1 is MGHRA and CDR2 is YSYEKL in the germline V gene. J gave up 3 bases and V 0 bases, and 14 bases lay outside the gene matches. The DNA of the CDR3 is TGCGCCAGCAGCCAAGACCGGGGGACTAGCGCGAGACTAAACTACAATGAGCAGTTCTTC. It yields the protein CASSQDRGTSARLNYNEQFF.

As for this clone: One junction end does not reproduce the germline sequence, and a read error may be involved. The same CDR3 also results from other DNA sequences found in this sample. This chain connects TRBV27 to TRBJ1-5, with D tentatively TRBD1 (6 bases). This CDR3 spans 14 amino acids. Looked up from germline, CDR1 is MNHEY and CDR2 is SMNVEV (reference sequence). CDR3 loop: CASSSDRYNQPQHF. The CDR3 DNA sequence: TGTGCCAGCAGTTCAGACAGGTACAATCAGCCCCAACATTTT.

This clone was found many times. The rearrangement links TRBV5-3 to TRBJ1-5; no definite D call. TRBV5-3 is recorded as an ORF, its role being uncertain. The CDR3 sequence is 12 residues long. V shed 5 bases and J shed 10 bases, with 13 bases lying between them. The CDR3 is CARREIGLPQHF. CDR3 sequence (DNA): TGTGCCAGAAGAGAAATAGGGTTACCCCAGCATTTT.